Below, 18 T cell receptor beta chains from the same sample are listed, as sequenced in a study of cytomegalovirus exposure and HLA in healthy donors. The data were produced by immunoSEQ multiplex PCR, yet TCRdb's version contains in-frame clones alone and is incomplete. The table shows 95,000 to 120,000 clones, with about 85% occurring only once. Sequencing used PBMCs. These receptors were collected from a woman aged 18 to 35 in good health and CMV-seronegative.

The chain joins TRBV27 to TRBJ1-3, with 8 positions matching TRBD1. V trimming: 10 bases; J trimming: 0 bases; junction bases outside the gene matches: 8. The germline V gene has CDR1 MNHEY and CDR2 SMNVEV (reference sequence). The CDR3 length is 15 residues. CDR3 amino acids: CANQYRGSSGNTIYF. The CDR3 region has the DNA TGTGCCAACCAATACAGGGGGAGCTCTGGAAACACCATATATTTT.

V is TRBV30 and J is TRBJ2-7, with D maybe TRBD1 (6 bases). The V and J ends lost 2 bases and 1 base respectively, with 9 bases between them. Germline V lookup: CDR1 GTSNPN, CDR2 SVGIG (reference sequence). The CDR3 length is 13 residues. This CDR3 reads CAWSPGQSYEQYF. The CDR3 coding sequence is TGTGCCTGGAGTCCGGGACAATCCTACGAGCAGTACTTC.

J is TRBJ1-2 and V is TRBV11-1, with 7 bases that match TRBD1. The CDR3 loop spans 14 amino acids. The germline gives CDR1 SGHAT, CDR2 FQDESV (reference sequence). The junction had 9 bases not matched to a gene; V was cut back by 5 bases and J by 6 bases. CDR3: CASSASTGAHGYTF. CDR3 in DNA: TGTGCCAGCAGCGCCTCAACAGGGGCCCATGGCTACACCTTC.

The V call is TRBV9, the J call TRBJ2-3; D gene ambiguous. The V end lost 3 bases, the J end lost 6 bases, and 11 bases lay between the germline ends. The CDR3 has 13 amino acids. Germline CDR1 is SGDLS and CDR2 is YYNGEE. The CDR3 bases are TGTGCCAGCAGCGCCCCTATTCCGGATACGCAGTATTTT. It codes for CASSAPIPDTQYF.

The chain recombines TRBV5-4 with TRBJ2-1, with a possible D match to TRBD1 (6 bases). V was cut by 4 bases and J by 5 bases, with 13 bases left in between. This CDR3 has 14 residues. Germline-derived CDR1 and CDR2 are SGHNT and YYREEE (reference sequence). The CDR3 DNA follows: TGTGCCAGCAGCCCAGGGGCTGCAAACAATGAGCAGTTCTTC. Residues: CASSPGAANNEQFF. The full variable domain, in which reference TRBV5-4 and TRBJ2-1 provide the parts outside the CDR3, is ETGVTQSPTHLIKTRGQQVTLRCSSQSGHNTVSWYQQALGQGPQFIFQYYREEENGRGNFPPRFSGLQFPNYSSELNVNALELDDSALYLCASSPGAANNEQFFGPGTRLTVL.

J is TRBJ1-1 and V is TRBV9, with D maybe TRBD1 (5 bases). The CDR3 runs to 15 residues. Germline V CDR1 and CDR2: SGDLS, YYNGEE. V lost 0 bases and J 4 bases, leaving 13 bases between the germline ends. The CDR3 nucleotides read TGTGCCAGCAGCGTAGCTTCAGGGCTTGGCACTGAAGCTTTCTTT. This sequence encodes CASSVASGLGTEAFF.

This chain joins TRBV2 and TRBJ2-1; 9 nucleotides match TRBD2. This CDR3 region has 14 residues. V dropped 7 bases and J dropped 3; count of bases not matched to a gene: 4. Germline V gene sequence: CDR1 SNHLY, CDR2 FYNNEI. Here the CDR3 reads CASKGGGDYNEQFF. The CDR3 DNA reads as TGTGCCAGCAAAGGCGGGGGGGACTACAATGAGCAGTTCTTC. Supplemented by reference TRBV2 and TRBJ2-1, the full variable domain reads EPEVTQTPSHQVTQMGQEVILRCVPISNHLYFYWYRQILGQKVEFLVSFYNNEISEKSEIFDDQFSVERPDGSNFTLKIRSTKLEDSAMYFCASKGGGDYNEQFFGPGTRLTVL.

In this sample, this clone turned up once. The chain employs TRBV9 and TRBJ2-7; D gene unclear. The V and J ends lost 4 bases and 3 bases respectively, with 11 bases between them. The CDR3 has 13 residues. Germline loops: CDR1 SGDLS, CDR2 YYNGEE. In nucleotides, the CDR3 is TGTGCCAGCAGCCCCGGGTCCCTCTACGAGCAGTACTTC. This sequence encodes CASSPGSLYEQYF.

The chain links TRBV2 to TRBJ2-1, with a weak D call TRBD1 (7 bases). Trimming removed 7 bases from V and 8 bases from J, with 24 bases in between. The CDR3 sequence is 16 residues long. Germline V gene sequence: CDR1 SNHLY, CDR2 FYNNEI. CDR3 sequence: CASTTLADGGGDEQFF. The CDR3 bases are TGTGCCAGCACCACGTTAGCCGACGGAGGGGGCGATGAGCAGTTCTTC.

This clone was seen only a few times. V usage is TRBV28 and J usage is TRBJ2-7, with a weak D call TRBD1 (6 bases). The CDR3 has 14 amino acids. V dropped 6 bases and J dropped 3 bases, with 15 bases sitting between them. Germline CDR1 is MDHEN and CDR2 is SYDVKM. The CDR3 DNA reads TGTGCCAGCAGCCCGATAAGGGGGAGCTACGAGCAGTACTTC. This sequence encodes CASSPIRGSYEQYF.

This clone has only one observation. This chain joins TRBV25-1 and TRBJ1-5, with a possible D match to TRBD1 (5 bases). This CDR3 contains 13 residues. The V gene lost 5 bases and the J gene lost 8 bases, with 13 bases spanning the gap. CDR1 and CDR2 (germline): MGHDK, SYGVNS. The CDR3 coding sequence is TGTGCCAGCAGTTCCTGGGGAGGGGAGCCCCAGCATTTT. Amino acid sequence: CASSSWGGEPQHF.

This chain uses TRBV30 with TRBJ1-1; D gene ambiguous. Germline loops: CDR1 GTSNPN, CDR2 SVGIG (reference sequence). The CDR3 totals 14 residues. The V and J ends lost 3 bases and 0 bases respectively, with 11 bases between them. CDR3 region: CAWSQTGMNTEAFF. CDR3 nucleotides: TGTGCCTGGAGCCAGACGGGTATGAACACTGAAGCTTTCTTT.

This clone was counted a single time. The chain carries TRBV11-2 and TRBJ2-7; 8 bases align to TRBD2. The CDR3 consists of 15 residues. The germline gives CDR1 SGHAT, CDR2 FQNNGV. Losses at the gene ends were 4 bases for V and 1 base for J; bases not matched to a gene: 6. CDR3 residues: CASSSSGSGSYEQYF. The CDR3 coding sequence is TGTGCCAGCAGCTCTAGCGGGTCTGGGTCCTACGAGCAGTACTTC.

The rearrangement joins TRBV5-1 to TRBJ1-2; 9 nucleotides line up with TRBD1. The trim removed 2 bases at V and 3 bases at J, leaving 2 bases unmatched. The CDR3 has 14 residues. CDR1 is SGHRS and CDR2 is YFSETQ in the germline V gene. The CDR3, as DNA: TGCGCCAGCAGCTTAACAGGGGGCTACTATGGCTACACCTTC. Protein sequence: CASSLTGGYYGYTF.

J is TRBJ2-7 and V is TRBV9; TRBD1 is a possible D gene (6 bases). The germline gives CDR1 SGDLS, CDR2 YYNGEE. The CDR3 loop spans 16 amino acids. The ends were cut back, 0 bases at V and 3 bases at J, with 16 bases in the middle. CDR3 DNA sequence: TGTGCCAGCAGCGTAGGAGTATCGGCCAGGGGCTACGAGCAGTACTTC. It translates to CASSVGVSARGYEQYF.

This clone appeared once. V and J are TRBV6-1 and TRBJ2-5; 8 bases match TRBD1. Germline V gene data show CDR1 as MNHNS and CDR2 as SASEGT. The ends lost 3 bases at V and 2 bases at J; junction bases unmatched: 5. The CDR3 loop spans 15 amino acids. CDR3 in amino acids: CASSDPRTGQETQYF. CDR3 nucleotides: TGTGCCAGCAGTGACCCAAGGACAGGGCAAGAGACCCAGTACTTC.

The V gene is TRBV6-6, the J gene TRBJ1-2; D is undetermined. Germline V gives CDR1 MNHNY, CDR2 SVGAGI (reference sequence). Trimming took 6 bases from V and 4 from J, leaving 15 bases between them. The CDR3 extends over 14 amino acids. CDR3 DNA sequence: TGTGCCAGCAGACAAGGCCCAGGCTTCTATGGCTACACCTTC. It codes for CASRQGPGFYGYTF.

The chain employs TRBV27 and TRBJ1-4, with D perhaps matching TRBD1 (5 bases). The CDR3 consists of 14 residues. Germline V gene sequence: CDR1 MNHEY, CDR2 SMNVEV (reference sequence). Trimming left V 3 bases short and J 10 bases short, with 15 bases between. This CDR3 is CASSLGLESGKLFF. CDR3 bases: TGTGCCAGCAGTTTGGGACTAGAGTCGGGAAAACTGTTTTTT.